This T cell receptor beta chain was obtained from a study of blood T cell repertoires in COVID-19. As for the study in general: The origin of the acute and convalescent COVID-19 samples was the United States, Italy and Spain. Sources were T cells, B-cell-depleted T cells, or PBMCs; the material itself was cDNA or gDNA.

In the study's own analysis: It was from reference gene primer amplification that nucleated cell counts were estimated. Repertoires were generated with immunoSEQ multiplex PCR, while TCRdb's copy carries only in-frame clones and drops some. V, J and clone size are taken as reported in that table, and D and trimming were inferred from the DNA itself. The sample carries 68,000 or so clones, approximately 89% recorded once. J lost 1 base, V lost 4 bases, and 5 bases had no gene match. The length of the CDR3 is 15 residues. CDR1 MNHEY and CDR2 SMNVEV come from the germline V gene (reference sequence). This chain joins TRBV27 and TRBJ1-1, with 8 positions matching TRBD1. The sequence was obtained from a woman in her 70s with acute or convalescent COVID-19. Sequences were obtained from peripheral blood. The CDR3 is CASSSWQGANTEAFF. Here the CDR3 DNA reads TGTGCCAGCAGTTCGTGGCAGGGGGCGAACACTGAAGCTTTCTTT.